A selection of T cell receptor beta chains follows, all from one sample in a study of regulatory T cells in long-lasting Graves disease. TCRdb used MiXCR to reprocess the multiplex PCR reads, holding one entry per CDR3 protein. The sample yields around 340,000 distinct CDR3 sequences, about 18% seen once. The input for sequencing was peripheral blood mononuclear cells (PBMCs), taken when the disease was refractory, from a patient treated with antithyroid drugs. Receptor source: a female donor with Graves disease. Each CDR3 is given with its conserved first and last residue. Each record gives: J gene, clone size, V gene, D gene, CDR3 protein, CDR3 DNA. A D gene is named only where the DNA matches it firmly. A clone size is listed for some rows: how often the clone was seen (once, few, many), or a class if it is expanded.

J: TRBJ2-7; size: many; V: TRBV18; D: TRBD1; CDR3: CASSPTGQSTYEQYF; DNA: TGTGCCAGCTCACCAACGGGACAGAGTACCTACGAGCAGTACTTC
J: TRBJ2-2; size: NA; V: TRBV7-9; D: NA; CDR3: CASSPPGTGELFF; DNA: TGTGCCAGCAGCCCACCAGGCACCGGGGAGCTGTTTTTT
J: TRBJ1-1; size: many; V: TRBV11-1; D: NA; CDR3: CASSPRARSRNTEAFF; DNA: TGTGCCAGCAGCCCAAGGGCCAGGAGCAGGAACACTGAAGCTTTCTTT
J: TRBJ1-6; size: NA; V: TRBV27; D: NA; CDR3: CAAGYNSPLHF; DNA: TGTGCCGCGGGGTATAATTCACCCCTCCACTTT
J: TRBJ1-1; size: few; V: TRBV5-1; D: NA; CDR3: CASSLTEGTEAFF; DNA: TGCGCCAGCAGCTTAACAGAAGGGACTGAAGCTTTCTTT
J: TRBJ2-5; size: few; V: TRBV19; D: NA; CDR3: CASSLNGGPPETQYF; DNA: TGTGCCAGTAGTCTAAACGGCGGTCCACCAGAGACCCAGTACTTC
J: TRBJ2-7; size: many; V: TRBV27; D: TRBD2; CDR3: CASSLLAGAWEQYF; DNA: TGTGCCAGCAGTCTACTAGCGGGAGCTTGGGAGCAGTACTTC
J: TRBJ2-2; size: once; V: TRBV5-5; D: TRBD2; CDR3: CASSAMAWGGDTGELFF; DNA: TGTGCCAGCAGCGCCATGGCATGGGGGGGTGACACCGGGGAGCTGTTTTTT
J: TRBJ2-5; size: many; V: TRBV28; D: TRBD1; CDR3: CASSLPIRDRGTKTQYF; DNA: TGTGCCAGCAGTTTACCGATCCGGGACAGGGGGACAAAGACCCAGTACTTC
J: TRBJ2-5; size: NA; V: TRBV30; D: TRBD2; CDR3: CAWSVARISGSFRETQYF; DNA: TGTGCCTGGAGTGTCGCGCGTATTAGCGGGAGCTTTCGAGAGACCCAGTACTTC
J: TRBJ1-5; size: many; V: TRBV12-5; D: NA; CDR3: CASSNGQLNQPQHF; DNA: TGTGCTAGTTCGAATGGACAGCTAAATCAGCCCCAGCATTTT
J: TRBJ2-2; size: NA; V: TRBV14; D: TRBD2; CDR3: CASSRPGLAGVTGELFF; DNA: TGTGCCAGCAGCCGGCCGGGACTAGCGGGAGTAACCGGGGAGCTGTTTTTT
J: TRBJ2-2; size: few; V: TRBV7-8; D: NA; CDR3: CASSSPGLNTGELFF; DNA: TGTGCCAGCAGCAGCCCGGGGTTGAACACCGGGGAGCTGTTTTTT
J: TRBJ1-1; size: many; V: TRBV6-1; D: NA; CDR3: CASSDGTDRSEAFF; DNA: TGTGCCAGCAGTGACGGTACCGACAGGTCTGAAGCTTTCTTT
J: TRBJ1-1; size: many; V: TRBV2; D: TRBD1; CDR3: CASRGQGARSTEAFF; DNA: TGTGCCAGCCGAGGACAGGGGGCTCGGAGCACTGAAGCTTTCTTT
J: TRBJ1-1; size: many; V: TRBV2; D: NA; CDR3: CASRGGLGDTEAFF; DNA: TGTGCCAGCAGGGGAGGGTTGGGGGACACTGAAGCTTTCTTT
J: TRBJ2-2; size: NA; V: TRBV5-1; D: NA; CDR3: CASSFGPFKGLVNTGELFF; DNA: TGCGCCAGCAGCTTTGGCCCTTTTAAGGGACTTGTTAACACCGGGGAGCTGTTTTTT
J: TRBJ1-5; size: many; V: TRBV27; D: TRBD1; CDR3: CASTPTGGPNQPQHF; DNA: TGTGCCAGCACTCCGACAGGGGGCCCCAATCAGCCCCAGCATTTT
J: TRBJ1-6; size: many; V: TRBV13; D: NA; CDR3: CASSLGDVSPLHF; DNA: TGTGCCAGCAGCTTAGGCGACGTATCACCCCTCCACTTT
J: TRBJ1-5; size: many; V: TRBV12-3/TRBV12-4; D: NA; CDR3: CASSPSGRNQPQHF; DNA: TGTGCCAGCAGTCCGTCCGGGCGCAATCAGCCCCAGCATTTT
J: TRBJ1-1; size: few; V: TRBV20-1; D: NA; CDR3: CSLLIGANTEAFF; DNA: TGCAGCCTGCTTATCGGGGCAAACACTGAAGCTTTCTTT
J: TRBJ2-4; size: few; V: TRBV4-1; D: TRBD2; CDR3: CASSQGLLAVNIQYF; DNA: TGCGCCAGCAGCCAAGGTCTACTAGCGGTTAACATTCAGTACTTC
J: TRBJ1-2; size: few; V: TRBV29-1; D: TRBD1; CDR3: CSVGQANYGYTF; DNA: TGCAGCGTGGGACAGGCTAACTATGGCTACACCTTC
J: TRBJ2-7; size: few; V: TRBV13; D: NA; CDR3: CASSSNLNGIVEQYF; DNA: TGTGCCAGCAGCTCTAACCTCAACGGGATCGTCGAGCAGTACTTC
J: TRBJ2-7; size: few; V: TRBV20-1; D: NA; CDR3: CSARPPTASYEQYF; DNA: TGCAGTGCTAGACCTCCGACAGCCTCCTACGAGCAGTACTTC
J: TRBJ2-7; size: many; V: TRBV5-1; D: NA; CDR3: CASSFGGIAYEQYF; DNA: TGCGCCAGCAGCTTTGGAGGGATAGCCTACGAGCAGTACTTC
J: TRBJ1-4; size: many; V: TRBV30; D: NA; CDR3: CAWTGANEKLFF; DNA: TGTGCCTGGACAGGGGCTAATGAAAAACTGTTTTTT
J: TRBJ1-1; size: many; V: TRBV28; D: TRBD1; CDR3: CATDPRTGDSTREAFF; DNA: TGTGCCACCGACCCCCGGACAGGGGACTCTACCCGGGAAGCTTTCTTT
J: TRBJ1-2; size: NA; V: TRBV9; D: TRBD1; CDR3: CASSSGTGAYGYTF; DNA: TGTGCCAGCAGCTCAGGGACAGGGGCGTATGGCTACACCTTC
J: TRBJ1-4; size: NA; V: TRBV20-1; D: NA; CDR3: CSALGPGETGSHLLYNEKLFF; DNA: TGCAGTGCCCTAGGCCCGGGGGAGACCGGGTCCCACCTGCTTTATAATGAAAAACTGTTTTTT
J: TRBJ2-1; size: few; V: TRBV29-1; D: NA; CDR3: CSVSWRTVNNEQFF; DNA: TGCAGCGTGAGCTGGAGGACAGTTAACAATGAGCAGTTCTTC
J: TRBJ2-3; size: many; V: TRBV28; D: NA; CDR3: CASSLYSVGDTQYF; DNA: TGTGCCAGCAGTTTATACTCCGTGGGGGATACGCAGTATTTT
J: TRBJ1-1; size: NA; V: TRBV29-1; D: NA; CDR3: CSVQQGNTEAFF; DNA: TGCAGCGTTCAGCAAGGGAACACTGAAGCTTTCTTT
J: TRBJ2-7; size: few; V: TRBV7-9; D: TRBD1; CDR3: CASSSRTGSYEQYF; DNA: TGTGCCAGCAGCAGTCGGACAGGGTCCTACGAGCAGTACTTC
J: TRBJ1-4; size: many; V: TRBV28; D: NA; CDR3: CASSLGGGHEKLFF; DNA: TGTGCCAGCTCATTAGGGGGGGGCCATGAAAAACTGTTTTTT
J: TRBJ2-5; size: many; V: TRBV29-1; D: NA; CDR3: CSVDTVGRGETQYF; DNA: TGCAGCGTTGACACTGTCGGACGAGGAGAGACCCAGTACTTC
J: TRBJ1-5; size: many; V: TRBV27; D: NA; CDR3: CASSFMAHGNQPQHF; DNA: TGTGCCAGCAGTTTTATGGCCCACGGGAATCAGCCCCAGCATTTT
J: TRBJ1-5; size: many; V: TRBV27; D: NA; CDR3: CASSLSLNQPQHF; DNA: TGTGCCAGCAGTTTATCCCTTAATCAGCCCCAGCATTTT
J: TRBJ2-7; size: few; V: TRBV5-1; D: NA; CDR3: CASGVGHSYEQYF; DNA: TGCGCCAGCGGTGTGGGCCACTCCTACGAGCAGTACTTC
J: TRBJ1-1; size: many; V: TRBV2; D: NA; CDR3: CASSGQGSTEAFF; DNA: TGTGCCAGCAGTGGGCAGGGGAGCACTGAAGCTTTCTTT
J: TRBJ1-3; size: few; V: TRBV30; D: NA; CDR3: CAWSVLSGGSGNTIYF; DNA: TGTGCCTGGAGTGTACTTTCGGGGGGCTCTGGAAACACCATATATTTT
J: TRBJ1-5; size: many; V: TRBV12-5; D: NA; CDR3: CASGRNRLGFNQPQHF; DNA: TGTGCTAGTGGTCGGAACCGGTTAGGGTTCAATCAGCCCCAGCATTTT
J: TRBJ2-7; size: NA; V: TRBV4-1; D: TRBD2; CDR3: CASSQGESGNYEQYF; DNA: TGCGCCAGCAGCCAAGGGGAGAGCGGGAACTACGAGCAGTACTTC
J: TRBJ2-5; size: many; V: TRBV3-1; D: NA; CDR3: CASSQALRGETQYF; DNA: TGTGCCAGCAGCCAAGCCCTGAGGGGAGAGACCCAGTACTTC
J: TRBJ2-5; size: many; V: TRBV11-1; D: NA; CDR3: CASSRGSGFQETQYF; DNA: TGTGCCAGCAGCCGCGGCAGCGGCTTCCAAGAGACCCAGTACTTC
J: TRBJ2-4; size: few; V: TRBV25-1; D: NA; CDR3: CASSDLGGPKNIQYF; DNA: TGTGCCAGCAGTGATCTCGGGGGACCCAAAAACATTCAGTACTTC
J: TRBJ2-7; size: NA; V: TRBV18; D: NA; CDR3: CASSPSGGGAGEQYF; DNA: TGTGCCAGCTCACCATCCGGAGGAGGGGCAGGGGAGCAGTACTTC
J: TRBJ1-5; size: many; V: TRBV12-3/TRBV12-4; D: NA; CDR3: CASSFWEGQPQHF; DNA: TGTGCCAGCAGTTTTTGGGAGGGTCAGCCCCAGCATTTT
J: TRBJ1-1; size: NA; V: TRBV4-3; D: TRBD1; CDR3: CASSPGQADTEAFF; DNA: TGCGCCAGCAGCCCGGGACAGGCCGACACTGAAGCTTTCTTT
J: TRBJ2-7; size: few; V: TRBV10-1; D: TRBD1; CDR3: CASSEGQGFTDEQYF; DNA: TGCGCCAGCAGTGAGGGACAGGGATTTACGGACGAGCAGTACTTC
J: TRBJ2-7; size: few; V: TRBV6-9; D: TRBD1; CDR3: CASSSPFPGQNEQYF; DNA: TGTGCCAGCAGTTCTCCCTTCCCGGGACAGAACGAGCAGTACTTC
J: TRBJ1-2; size: few; V: TRBV19; D: TRBD1; CDR3: CASRIQAGTGGSGYTF; DNA: TGTGCCAGTAGGATCCAAGCCGGGACAGGGGGCAGTGGCTACACCTTC
J: TRBJ1-5; size: many; V: TRBV12-3/TRBV12-4; D: TRBD1; CDR3: CASSKLDRAYQPQHF; DNA: TGTGCCAGCAGCAAACTCGACAGGGCTTATCAGCCCCAGCATTTT